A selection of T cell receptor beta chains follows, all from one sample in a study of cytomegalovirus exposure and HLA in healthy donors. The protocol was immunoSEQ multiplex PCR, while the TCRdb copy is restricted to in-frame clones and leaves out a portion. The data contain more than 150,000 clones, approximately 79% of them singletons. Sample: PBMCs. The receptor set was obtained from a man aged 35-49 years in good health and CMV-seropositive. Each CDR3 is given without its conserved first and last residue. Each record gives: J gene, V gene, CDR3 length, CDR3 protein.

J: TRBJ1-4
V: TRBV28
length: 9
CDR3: ASSLSEKLF

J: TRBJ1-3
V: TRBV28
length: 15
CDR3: ASSLVQGADAGNTIY

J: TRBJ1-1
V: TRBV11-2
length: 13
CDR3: ASSLGGGRGTEAF

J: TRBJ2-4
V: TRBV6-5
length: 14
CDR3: ASSYLPLGQRDIQY

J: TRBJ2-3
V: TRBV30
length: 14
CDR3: AWRRKSGGSTDTQY

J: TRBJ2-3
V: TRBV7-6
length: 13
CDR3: ASSLIRQGTDTQY

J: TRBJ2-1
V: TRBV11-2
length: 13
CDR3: ASSSSGGHTIGQF

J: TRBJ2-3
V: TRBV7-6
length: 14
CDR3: ASSLLSGGGTDTQY

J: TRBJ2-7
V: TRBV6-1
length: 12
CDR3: ASSEERGIDEQY

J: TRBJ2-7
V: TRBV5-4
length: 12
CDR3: ASSPLASSDEQY

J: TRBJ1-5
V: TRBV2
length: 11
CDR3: ASSDQPREPQH

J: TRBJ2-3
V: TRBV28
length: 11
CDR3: ASFPGQTDTQY

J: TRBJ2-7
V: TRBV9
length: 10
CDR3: ASSGQGDEQY

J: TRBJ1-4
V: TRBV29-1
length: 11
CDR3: SGQGDLNEKLF

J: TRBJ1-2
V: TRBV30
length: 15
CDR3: ALSSKLEPKTGYGYT

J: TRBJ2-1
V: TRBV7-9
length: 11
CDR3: ASSFQNGNEQF

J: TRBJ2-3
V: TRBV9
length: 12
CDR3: ASSIGTTDPLQY

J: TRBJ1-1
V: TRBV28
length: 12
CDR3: ASSRGGVNTEAF

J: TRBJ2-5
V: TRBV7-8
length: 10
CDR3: AGAGGQETQY

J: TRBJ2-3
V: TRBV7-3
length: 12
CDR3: ASSAGGAADTQY

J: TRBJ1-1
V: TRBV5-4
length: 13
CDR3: ASSIQGSMNTEAF

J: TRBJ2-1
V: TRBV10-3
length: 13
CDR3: AISGGTALPNEQF

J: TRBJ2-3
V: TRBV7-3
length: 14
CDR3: ASSLGLAGSTDTQY

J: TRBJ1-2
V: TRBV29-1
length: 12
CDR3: SVGQGPNTYGYT

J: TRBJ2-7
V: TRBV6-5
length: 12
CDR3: ASRRDRATYEQY

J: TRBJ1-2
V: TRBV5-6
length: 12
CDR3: ASSLGVRGRGYT

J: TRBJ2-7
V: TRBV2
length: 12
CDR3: AGSLWGTGNEQY

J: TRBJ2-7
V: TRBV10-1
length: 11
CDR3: ASSEGPSSEQY

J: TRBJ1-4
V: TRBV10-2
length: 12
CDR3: ASSVTATNEKLF

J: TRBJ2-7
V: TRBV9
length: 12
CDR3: ASSSGQGWYEQY

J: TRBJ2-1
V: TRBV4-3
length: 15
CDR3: ASSQDLIQGTGNEQF

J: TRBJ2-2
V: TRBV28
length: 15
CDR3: ASSFRWQGLWTGELF

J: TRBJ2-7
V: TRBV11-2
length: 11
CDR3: ASSWDTSYEQY

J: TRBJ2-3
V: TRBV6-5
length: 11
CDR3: ASSVIGADTQY

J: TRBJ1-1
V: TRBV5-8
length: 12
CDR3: ASSLVGGDAEAF

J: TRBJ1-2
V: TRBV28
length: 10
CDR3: ASSDRVDGYT

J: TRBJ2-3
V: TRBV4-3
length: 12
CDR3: ASSQAGGGDTQY

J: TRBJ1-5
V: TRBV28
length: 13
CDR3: ASRPGQFGNQPQH

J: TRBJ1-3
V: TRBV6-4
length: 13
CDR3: ASRNTQEAGNTIY

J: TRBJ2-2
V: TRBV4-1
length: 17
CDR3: ASSQVGGDRGPNTGELF

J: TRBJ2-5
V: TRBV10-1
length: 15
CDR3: ASSVPLSPSRGETQY

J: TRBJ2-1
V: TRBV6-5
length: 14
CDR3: ASSYSKGPAYNEQF

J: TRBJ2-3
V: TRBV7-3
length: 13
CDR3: ASSFLAGDTDTQY

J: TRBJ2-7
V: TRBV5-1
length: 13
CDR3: ASSWGTGTSYEQY

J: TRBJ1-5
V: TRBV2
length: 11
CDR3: ASKDRNNQPQH

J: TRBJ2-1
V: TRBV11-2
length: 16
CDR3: ASSTYWEASGEYNEQF

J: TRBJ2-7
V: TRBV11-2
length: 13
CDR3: ASSLSRLATYEQY

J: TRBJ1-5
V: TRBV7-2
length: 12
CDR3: ASSPSSSNQPQH

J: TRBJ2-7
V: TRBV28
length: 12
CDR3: ASSFRRLPYEQY

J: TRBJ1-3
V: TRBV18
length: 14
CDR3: ASSPVYPDSGNTIY

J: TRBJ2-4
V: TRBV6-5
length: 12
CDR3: ASSPSLAKNIQY

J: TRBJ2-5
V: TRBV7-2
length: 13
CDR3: ASSLGQGARETQY

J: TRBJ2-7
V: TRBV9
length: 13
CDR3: ASSGGTGSLNEQY

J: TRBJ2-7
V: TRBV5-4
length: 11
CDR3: ASRGGQPYEQY